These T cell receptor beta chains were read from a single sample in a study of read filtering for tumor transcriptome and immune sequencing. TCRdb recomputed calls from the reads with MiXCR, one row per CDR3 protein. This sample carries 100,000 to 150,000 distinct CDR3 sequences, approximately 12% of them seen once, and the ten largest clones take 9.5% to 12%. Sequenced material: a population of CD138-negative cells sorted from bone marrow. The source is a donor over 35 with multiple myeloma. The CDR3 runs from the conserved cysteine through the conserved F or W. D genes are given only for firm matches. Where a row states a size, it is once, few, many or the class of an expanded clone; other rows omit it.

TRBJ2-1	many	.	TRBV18	CASSPAVHEQFF	TGTGCCAGCTCACCCGCGGTGCATGAGCAGTTCTTC
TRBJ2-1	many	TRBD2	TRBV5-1	CASSTPTSGGALEQFF	TGCGCCAGCAGTACTCCGACTAGCGGGGGGGCTCTTGAGCAGTTCTTC
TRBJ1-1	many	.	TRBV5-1	CASSIGGGLNTEAFF	TGCGCCAGCAGCATAGGGGGGGGCCTGAACACTGAAGCTTTCTTT
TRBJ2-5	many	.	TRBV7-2	CASSPRTKLETQYF	TGTGCCAGCAGCCCCAGGACCAAATTAGAGACCCAGTACTTC
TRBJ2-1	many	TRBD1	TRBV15	CATAGTVYYNEQFF	TGTGCCACCGCCGGGACAGTCTACTACAATGAGCAGTTCTTC
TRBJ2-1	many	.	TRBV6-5	CASSYDRGYNEQFF	TGTGCCAGCAGTTACGATAGGGGCTACAATGAGCAGTTCTTC
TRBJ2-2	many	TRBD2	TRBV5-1	CASIPPGLAGSNTGELFF	TGCGCCAGCATACCACCGGGACTAGCGGGATCGAACACCGGGGAGCTGTTTTTT
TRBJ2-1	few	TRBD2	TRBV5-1	CASSLARGSGDEQFF	TGCGCCAGCAGCTTGGCCAGAGGGAGCGGGGATGAGCAGTTCTTC
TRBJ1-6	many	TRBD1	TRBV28	CASSPGTGTNSPLHF	TGTGCCAGCAGTCCCGGGACAGGAACAAATTCACCCCTCCACTTT
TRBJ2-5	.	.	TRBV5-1	CASSEGSHQETQYF	TGCGCCAGCAGCGAAGGCAGCCATCAAGAGACCCAGTACTTC
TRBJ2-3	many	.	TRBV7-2	CASSLVGSSTDTQYF	TGTGCCAGCAGCTTAGTGGGCTCCAGCACAGATACGCAGTATTTT
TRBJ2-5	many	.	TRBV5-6	CASTAGGAAQYF	TGTGCCAGCACGGCCGGTGGCGCGGCCCAGTACTTC
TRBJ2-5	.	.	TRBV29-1	CSVEDSGNGETQYF	TGCAGCGTTGAAGATTCGGGGAATGGGGAGACCCAGTACTTC
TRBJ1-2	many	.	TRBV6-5	CASSPPRGSDGYTF	TGTGCCAGCTCTCCCCCTCGGGGTTCCGACGGCTACACCTTC
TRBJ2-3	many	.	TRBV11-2	CASSLGSSTDTQYF	TGTGCCAGCAGCTTGGGATCTAGCACAGATACGCAGTATTTT
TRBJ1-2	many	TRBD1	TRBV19	CASSSPGTGGVNYGYTF	TGTGCCAGTAGCTCCCCCGGGACAGGGGGCGTAAACTATGGCTACACCTTC
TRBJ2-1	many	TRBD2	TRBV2	CASSEGGSSYNEQFF	TGTGCCAGCAGTGAGGGCGGGAGCTCCTACAATGAGCAGTTCTTC
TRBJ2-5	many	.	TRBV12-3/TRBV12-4	CASSLLAQETQYF	TGTGCCAGCAGTTTACTAGCCCAAGAGACCCAGTACTTC
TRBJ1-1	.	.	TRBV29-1	CSVVIAHGTEAFF	TGCAGCGTCGTTATAGCACATGGGACTGAAGCTTTCTTT
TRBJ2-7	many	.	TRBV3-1	CASSLGNHEQYF	TGTGCCAGCAGCCTGGGGAACCACGAGCAGTACTTC
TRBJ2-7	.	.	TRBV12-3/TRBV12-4	CASSFGQSYEQYF	TGTGCCAGCAGTTTTGGACAGTCCTACGAGCAGTACTTC
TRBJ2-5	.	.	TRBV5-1	CASSSEGSKAETQYF	TGCGCCAGCAGCTCTGAAGGGTCCAAGGCAGAGACCCAGTACTTC
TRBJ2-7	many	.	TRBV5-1	CASRWGIWDASEQYF	TGCGCCAGCAGGTGGGGGATCTGGGATGCGTCCGAGCAGTACTTC
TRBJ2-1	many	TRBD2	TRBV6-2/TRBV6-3	CASSPTSAPQFF	TGTGCCAGCAGCCCCACTAGCGCCCCGCAGTTCTTC
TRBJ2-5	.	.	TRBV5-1	CASSLAEGPRETQYF	TGCGCCAGCAGCTTGGCCGAGGGGCCGAGAGAGACCCAGTACTTC
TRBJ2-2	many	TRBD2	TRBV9	CASSFTGGPNTGELFF	TGTGCCAGCAGCTTCACGGGGGGTCCGAACACCGGGGAGCTGTTTTTT
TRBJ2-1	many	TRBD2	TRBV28	CASRPGTSKDEQFF	TGTGCCAGCAGACCCGGGACTAGCAAGGATGAGCAGTTCTTC
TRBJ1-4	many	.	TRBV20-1	CSARDPVRSNEKLFF	TGCAGTGCTAGAGATCCCGTGCGGAGCAATGAAAAACTGTTTTTT
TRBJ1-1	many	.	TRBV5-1	CASSPERGGNTEAFF	TGCGCCAGCAGCCCCGAACGGGGGGGGAACACTGAAGCTTTCTTT
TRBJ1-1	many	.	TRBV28	CASRSNMGTEAFF	TGTGCCAGCAGATCGAATATGGGCACTGAAGCTTTCTTT
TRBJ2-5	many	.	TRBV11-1	CASSSGYQETQYF	TGTGCCAGCAGCTCGGGCTACCAAGAGACCCAGTACTTC
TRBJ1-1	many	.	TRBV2	CASQEAGDAEAFF	TGTGCCAGCCAAGAGGCGGGGGATGCTGAAGCTTTCTTT
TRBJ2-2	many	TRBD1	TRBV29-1	CSVLPQGDTGELFF	TGCAGCGTCCTGCCCCAGGGGGACACCGGGGAGCTGTTTTTT
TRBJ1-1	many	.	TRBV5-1	CASSFGADNTEAFF	TGCGCCAGCAGCTTTGGAGCGGATAACACTGAAGCTTTCTTT
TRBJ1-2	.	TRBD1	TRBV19	CASNLGERTGGHGYTF	TGTGCCAGTAACCTGGGGGAACGGACAGGGGGGCATGGCTACACCTTC
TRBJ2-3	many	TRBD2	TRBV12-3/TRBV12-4	CASSLSGGRRTDTQYF	TGTGCCAGCAGTCTTAGCGGGGGTAGAAGAACAGATACGCAGTATTTT
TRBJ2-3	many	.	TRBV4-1	CASSQVRDTQYF	TGCGCCAGCAGCCAAGTTCGAGATACGCAGTATTTT